Described below is a single TCR beta chain sequence and its context. Its antigen remains undetermined. Base qualities are not recorded, but no much larger clone differs from it by a single base. The CDR3 spans 13 residues, from the cysteine through the phenylalanine. Left in the record is the CDR3 DNA by itself, 39 bases read in frame from the first base. V is pared back by 7 bases and J by 5 bases, with 14 bases lying between the germline termini. The germline V gene yields MNHEY for CDR1 and SVGAGI for CDR2. The record originates from a study of cytomegalovirus exposure and HLA in healthy donors (dated by TCRdb to the late 2010s). With regard to the full study: In an earlier analysis of 450 to 750 of the donors, under 300 Gb of sequence data and 117 million unique TCR beta sequences from 180 million or so T cells were reported. An early release covering about 600 HLA-typed donors comprised about 300 gigabases of sequencing data and roughly 86 million unique TCR sequences. Of the approximately 400 genotyped donors, 80% to 90% were placed in the genetic ancestry cluster associated with self-reported Caucasian donors. The study aimed to test whether cataloging public T cell receptors could reveal signatures of past pathogen exposure. The study used immunosequencing to profile the T cell repertoires of 670 or so subjects and linked those repertoires to cytomegalovirus serostatus. In addition to the first cohort of 666 subjects, a separate validation cohort of 100 to 150 different subjects was used. The study combined high-throughput TCR immunosequencing, statistical association of individual TCRs with disease status, and machine learning to predict cytomegalovirus infection status. A later analysis re-analyzed previously published TCR beta repertoires from approximately 670 donors and added high-resolution HLA genotyping to study TCR occurrence patterns. The later analysis used no new phenotypic data to find candidate immune exposures, relying instead on TCR beta sequences and their occurrence across donors. An earlier analysis of some 600 of the donors applied high-throughput TCR beta sequencing to assess whether each TCR beta V gene segment acted as functional or pseudogenic. Alongside the repertoire data, information on donor age, sex, ethnicity and CMV serostatus was compiled. A later genetic analysis used genome-wide SNP genotypes for about 60% of the roughly 700 donors, treating that subset as a discovery cohort. All discovery cohort repertoires had been generated using a single sequencing platform. Both class I and class II loci were covered by HLA typing, at four-digit resolution. The number of typed donors differed by locus: about 620-630 for A, B, C, DRB1 and DQB1; 522 for DQA1; approximately 600 for DPA1; and about 450 for DPB1. Because of strong linkage in the cohort, a few DR-DQ haplotypes were treated as single units for association and clustering. Among about 400 genotyped donors of the cohort, an average of about 220,000 unique TCR beta nucleotide sequences was sequenced per donor, of which about 18% were non-productive. Study-level results and caveats: When HLA alleles, especially DR and DQ, strongly co-occurred, TCR associations were difficult to assign to individual alleles. Most CMV-associated TCR beta chains appeared to be HLA-restricted in a later analysis, and the HLA associations seemed to be driven largely by CMV exposure. The sequencing pipeline was judged likely to have produced a cluster of highly shared sequence variants as a technical artifact. Some IMGT-functional V segments, including TRBV6-2 and TRBV6-3, could not be told apart with the 87-base-pair reads, so those segments were excluded. Correlated functional status among segregating V segments might reflect linkage disequilibrium, but an unknown experimental factor could not be ruled out. According to the authors, the approach could potentially be generalized to other disease states and immunological phenotypes. A later genetic analysis reported fewer N-insertions in productive TCRs among donors in an Asian-associated ancestry cluster than the 666-donor mean. Only TCR beta chains were sequenced in this cohort, and the absence of alpha or paired-chain data limited detectable features. The classifier was reported to diagnose cytomegalovirus status with high specificity and sensitivity in both the original and validation cohorts. A later genetic analysis associated a missense DCLRE1C variant with V-gene and J-gene trimming of TCR beta chains, and an independent cohort replicated the association. The earlier analysis of some 560 of the donors excluded approximately 17 rarely observed V segments, including chromosome 9 orphons, because counts were too low. In a later analysis, TCR association rates were found to vary across HLA loci, with the most associated TCRs seen for DRB1 alleles and the fewest for HLA-C alleles. In a later analysis, around 17,000 TCR beta sequences were associated with specific HLA alleles at a false discovery rate of 0.05. Across donors, most TCR sequences were observed very rarely, whereas some public TCRs were present in many individuals. Because some donors lacked HLA typing at each locus, the association tests relied only on the typed subset. A further reported finding was that TCR beta sequences accurately predicted the HLA-A and HLA-B alleles for most subjects in the first cohort. In a later analysis, HLA-associated TCR beta chains were found to be more clonally expanded and to have lower generation probabilities than equally common non-associated chains. The only immune exposure information available for the cohort was CMV serostatus. The study gave a list of about 150 TCR beta chains associated with cytomegalovirus. Several of the top co-occurrence clusters appeared to be linked to parvovirus B19, influenza, CMV and Epstein-Barr virus, according to a later analysis. In vitro tests confirmed that a few of the cytomegalovirus-associated TCR beta chains recognize cytomegalovirus antigens. In an earlier analysis of more than 500 of the donors, most TCR beta V segments appeared in productive rearrangements about 87% or about 30% of the time, broadly matching IMGT annotations. Presence/absence analyses assumed roughly uniform sequencing depth across donors, an assumption that may not hold.

In total, 630 or so healthy bone marrow donors made up the cohort. Cohort members were all nominally healthy when sampled, although unrecorded immune exposures were likely present. The donor tested CMV seronegative and was one of the 352 seronegative cohort members. A peripheral blood sample was collected from each donor, and TCR beta sequencing was performed on peripheral blood mononuclear cells. Genomic DNA was extracted from the blood cell samples with the Qiagen DNeasy Blood Extraction Kit. The library relied on the immunoSEQ multiplex PCR assay. For the multiplex PCR, a mixture combining 60 forward primers for TCR Vbeta segments and 13 reverse primers for TCR Jbeta segments was used. A multiplex PCR assay on genomic DNA amplified the CDR3 region of rearranged TCR beta genes. The amplified TCR beta libraries were sequenced on the Illumina HiSeq System as 87-base-pair reads. Per the original workflow: A later analysis counted about 80 million unique TCR beta chains across the 600 to 850 repertoires, and some 12 million of these chains were shared by at least two donors. Raw reads were error-corrected and collapsed into unique sequences with a nearest-neighbor algorithm that merged closely related sequences to remove PCR and sequencing errors. V, D and J gene segments were assigned by aligning CDR3 sequences to IMGT reference sequences. For a sequence to be retained, a match of at least six nucleotides to both a V gene segment and a J gene segment was required. Rearrangements were classified as productive when the CDR3 lacked stop codons and remained in frame with V and J, and all other rearrangements were classified as non-productive. CDR3 was defined according to IMGT convention as the region running from the second conserved V-encoded cysteine to the conserved J-encoded phenylalanine. The earlier analysis of 587 of the donors excluded sequences that lacked an unambiguous match to a single V gene segment. In an earlier analysis of approximately 500 of the donors, a V segment was called functional when productive rearrangements were above 56.7%, and segregating when the standard deviation between donors exceeded 5%. A statistical classification framework was built to diagnose cytomegalovirus status from the catalog of TCR beta chain sequences. In a later analysis, V and J genes were assigned by comparing TCR nucleotide sequences against IMGT/GENE-DB human TR gene sequences. Using the TCRdist pipeline, a later analysis assigned CDR3 sequences along with most-parsimonious VDJ recombination scenarios. In a later analysis, every TCR beta chain was defined by the combination of its CDR3 amino acid sequence and its V-gene family, and reads without a unique V-gene family were dropped. As a way to deal with suspected cross-contamination and a sequencing artifact, a later analysis dropped 450 to 600 nucleotide sequences that were highly shared and had low generation probability. For each public chain, a later analysis derived a clonal expansion index from normalized ranks of inferred template counts within each repertoire. In a later analysis, generation probabilities were computed using a VDJ recombination model fitted to out-of-frame rearrangements, and the results were checked against IGoR. In a later analysis, TCR-TCR, TCR-HLA and TCR-CMV co-occurrence was scored with hypergeometric tests, and a repertoire-size bias correction was applied to TCR pairs. False discovery rates were estimated in a later analysis by permuting HLA or CMV assignments 20 times. In a later analysis, co-occurring TCRs were grouped using DBSCAN, with TCRdist sequence similarity added in when clustering inside HLA-allele-positive subsets. For co-occurrence clustering, repertoires with fewer than 30,000 or more than 120,000 public chains were excluded, along with four to six repertoires with anomalous nucleotide sharing. TCRdb retrieved this table from immuneACCESS and kept in-frame rearrangements only. Not all clones are present; in checked studies, unresolved V genes account for under half, and no reason is known for the remainder. Clone size and V and J calls were adopted from that table, with D and trimming inferred from the DNA. This sample gives around 200,000 clones in total; roughly four fifths of them show up just once. Clones ranked in the top ten supply about 1.6% of the sample.

The sequenced material came from PBMCs. This sequence uses TRBV6-5 and TRBJ1-1; TRBD1 might be the D gene, on 5 matching bases. The sequence was obtained from a middle-aged man in good health and CMV-seronegative. The CDR3: CASIPAGRTEAFF. The nucleotide sequence reads as follows: TGTGCCAGCATCCCCGCAGGGAGGACTGAAGCTTTCTTT.